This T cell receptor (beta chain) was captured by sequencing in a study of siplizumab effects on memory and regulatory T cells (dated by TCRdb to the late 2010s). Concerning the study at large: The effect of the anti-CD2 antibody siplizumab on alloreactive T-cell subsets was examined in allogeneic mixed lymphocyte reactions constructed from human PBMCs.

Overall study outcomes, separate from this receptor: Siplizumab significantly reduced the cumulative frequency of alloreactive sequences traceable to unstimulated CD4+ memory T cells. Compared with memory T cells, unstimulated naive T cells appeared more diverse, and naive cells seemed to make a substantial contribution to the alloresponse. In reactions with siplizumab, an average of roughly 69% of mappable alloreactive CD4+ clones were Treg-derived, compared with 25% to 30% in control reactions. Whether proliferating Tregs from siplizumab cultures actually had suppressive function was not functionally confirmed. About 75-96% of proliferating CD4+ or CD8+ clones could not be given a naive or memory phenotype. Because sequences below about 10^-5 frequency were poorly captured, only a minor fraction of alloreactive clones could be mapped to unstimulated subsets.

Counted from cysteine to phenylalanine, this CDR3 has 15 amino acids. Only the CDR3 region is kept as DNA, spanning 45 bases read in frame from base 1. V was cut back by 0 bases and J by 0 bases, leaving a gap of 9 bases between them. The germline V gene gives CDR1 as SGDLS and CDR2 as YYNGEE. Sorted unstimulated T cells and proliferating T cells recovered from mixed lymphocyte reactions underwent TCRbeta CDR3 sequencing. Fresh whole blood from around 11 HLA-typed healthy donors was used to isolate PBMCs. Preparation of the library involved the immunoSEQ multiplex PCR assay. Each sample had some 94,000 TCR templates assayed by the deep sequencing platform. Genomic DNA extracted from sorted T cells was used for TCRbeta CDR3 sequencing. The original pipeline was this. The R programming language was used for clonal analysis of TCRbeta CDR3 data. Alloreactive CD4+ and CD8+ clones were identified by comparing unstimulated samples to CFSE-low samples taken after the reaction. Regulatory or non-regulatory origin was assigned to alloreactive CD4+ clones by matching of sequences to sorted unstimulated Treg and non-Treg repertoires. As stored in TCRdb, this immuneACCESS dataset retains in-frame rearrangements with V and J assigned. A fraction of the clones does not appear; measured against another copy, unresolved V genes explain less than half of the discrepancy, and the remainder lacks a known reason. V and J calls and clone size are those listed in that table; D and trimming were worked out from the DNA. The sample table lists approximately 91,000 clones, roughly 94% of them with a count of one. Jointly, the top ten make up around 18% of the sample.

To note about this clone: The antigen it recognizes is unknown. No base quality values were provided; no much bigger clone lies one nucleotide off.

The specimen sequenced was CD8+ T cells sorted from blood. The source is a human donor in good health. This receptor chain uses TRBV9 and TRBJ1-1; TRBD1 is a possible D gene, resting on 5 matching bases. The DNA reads TGTGCCAGCAGCGTAGGGGGGGTTATGAACACTGAAGCTTTCTTT. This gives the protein CASSVGGVMNTEAFF.